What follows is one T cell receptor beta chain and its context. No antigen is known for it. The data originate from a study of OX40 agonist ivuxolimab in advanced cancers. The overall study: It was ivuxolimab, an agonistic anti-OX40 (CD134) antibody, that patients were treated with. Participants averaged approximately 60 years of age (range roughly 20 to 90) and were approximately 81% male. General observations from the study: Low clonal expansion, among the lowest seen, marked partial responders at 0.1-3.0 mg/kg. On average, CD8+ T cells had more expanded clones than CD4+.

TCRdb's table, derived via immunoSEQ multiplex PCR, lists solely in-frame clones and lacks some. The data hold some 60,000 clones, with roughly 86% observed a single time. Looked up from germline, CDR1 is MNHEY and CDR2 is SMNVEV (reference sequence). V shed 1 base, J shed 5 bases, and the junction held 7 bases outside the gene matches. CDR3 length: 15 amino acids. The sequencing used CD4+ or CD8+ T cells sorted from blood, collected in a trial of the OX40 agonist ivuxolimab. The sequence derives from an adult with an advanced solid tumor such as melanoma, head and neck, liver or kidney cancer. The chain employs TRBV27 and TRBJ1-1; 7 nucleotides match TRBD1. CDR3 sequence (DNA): TGTGCCAGCAGTTTATTTCGACAGGGAGGGACTGAAGCTTTCTTT. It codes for CASSLFRQGGTEAFF.